Listed below are T cell receptor beta chains from one sample, sequenced in a study of blood T cell repertoires in COVID-19. TCRdb's copy holds only in-frame clones and misses some; the assay was immunoSEQ multiplex PCR. This sample carries fewer than 130,000 clones, over 65% of them seen once, and the ten largest clones take around 3.5%. Sequencing input: peripheral blood. Source of these receptors: a woman of 80 years or more with acute or convalescent COVID-19. Both conserved end residues are part of each CDR3. A D gene is named only where the DNA matches it firmly. Part of the rows lack a size; the others show once, few, many or a class for expanded clones.

d_gene: NA
j_gene: TRBJ1-3
abundance: NA
v_gene: TRBV4-1
CDR3nt: TGCGCCAGCAGCCCCGCAGGGTCAGCAGGAAACACCATATATTTT
CDR3aa: CASSPAGSAGNTIYF

d_gene: TRBD2
j_gene: TRBJ2-1
abundance: NA
v_gene: TRBV3-1/TRBV3-2
CDR3nt: TGTGCCAGCAGCGCAGGACTAGCCGGAGCGGAACAGTTCTTC
CDR3aa: CASSAGLAGAEQFF

d_gene: TRBD1
j_gene: TRBJ2-7
abundance: NA
v_gene: TRBV14
CDR3nt: TGTGCCAGCAGCCAAGATCCGGGACAGGGGTTCTACGAGCAGTACTTC
CDR3aa: CASSQDPGQGFYEQYF

d_gene: NA
j_gene: TRBJ1-1
abundance: NA
v_gene: TRBV19
CDR3nt: TGTGCCAGTAGTATAATTTCAGGGTCGAACACTGAAGCTTTCTTT
CDR3aa: CASSIISGSNTEAFF

d_gene: NA
j_gene: TRBJ1-2
abundance: NA
v_gene: TRBV3-1/TRBV3-2
CDR3nt: TGTGCCAGCAGTCTAGATGTTACGGGCCGGGGCTATGGCTACACCTTC
CDR3aa: CASSLDVTGRGYGYTF

d_gene: TRBD2
j_gene: TRBJ2-1
abundance: NA
v_gene: TRBV10-3
CDR3nt: TGTGCCATCAGTGCCGGAGCGGGAGAATACAATGAGCAGTTCTTC
CDR3aa: CAISAGAGEYNEQFF

d_gene: TRBD2
j_gene: TRBJ2-1
abundance: NA
v_gene: TRBV6-5
CDR3nt: TGTGCCAGCAGTTACTCGAGCAGCGGGAGTGTAGGTGAGCAGTTCTTC
CDR3aa: CASSYSSSGSVGEQFF

d_gene: TRBD1
j_gene: TRBJ1-5
abundance: NA
v_gene: TRBV6-5
CDR3nt: TGTGCCAGCAGTCAAACGACAGGGGTGGATCAGCCCCAGCATTTT
CDR3aa: CASSQTTGVDQPQHF

d_gene: TRBD1
j_gene: TRBJ1-2
abundance: NA
v_gene: TRBV6-6
CDR3nt: TGTGCCAGCAGGGACAGGGAATCCTATGGCTACACCTTC
CDR3aa: CASRDRESYGYTF

d_gene: TRBD1
j_gene: TRBJ1-2
abundance: NA
v_gene: TRBV28
CDR3nt: TGTGCCAGCAGATACCGGGACAGGGTTTCCTATGGCTACACCTTC
CDR3aa: CASRYRDRVSYGYTF

d_gene: TRBD1
j_gene: TRBJ1-1
abundance: NA
v_gene: TRBV15
CDR3nt: TGTGCCACCAGCACGCACAGGGGGGGAAAGACTGAAGCTTTCTTT
CDR3aa: CATSTHRGGKTEAFF

d_gene: NA
j_gene: TRBJ1-3
abundance: once
v_gene: TRBV28
CDR3nt: TGTGCCAGCAGTTTTGGGGGGAGAAACACCATATATTTT
CDR3aa: CASSFGGRNTIYF

d_gene: NA
j_gene: TRBJ2-7
abundance: NA
v_gene: TRBV7-4
CDR3nt: TGTGCCAGCAGCCTATATCAGCGACTAGACCGGTCCCCTTCACTCGGCGAGCAGTACTTC
CDR3aa: CASSLYQRLDRSPSLGEQYF

d_gene: NA
j_gene: TRBJ2-5
abundance: NA
v_gene: TRBV20-1
CDR3nt: TGCAGTGCTAGTCGTGGAGGGAATGGGGGGCAAGAGACCCAGTACTTC
CDR3aa: CSASRGGNGGQETQYF

d_gene: NA
j_gene: TRBJ2-4
abundance: NA
v_gene: TRBV11-3
CDR3nt: TGTGCCAGCAGCTTCCTAGAGTGGGTAGCCAAAAACATTCAGTACTTC
CDR3aa: CASSFLEWVAKNIQYF

d_gene: TRBD1
j_gene: TRBJ2-5
abundance: NA
v_gene: TRBV14
CDR3nt: TGTGCCAGCAGCCGAACAGGGGTCTACCAAGAGACCCAGTACTTC
CDR3aa: CASSRTGVYQETQYF

d_gene: NA
j_gene: TRBJ1-4
abundance: NA
v_gene: TRBV30
CDR3nt: TGTGCCTGGAGCAACGGGGCTAATGAAAAACTGTTTTTT
CDR3aa: CAWSNGANEKLFF

d_gene: NA
j_gene: TRBJ1-6
abundance: NA
v_gene: TRBV6-5
CDR3nt: TGTGCCAGCATGAGCAATTCACCCCTCCACTTT
CDR3aa: CASMSNSPLHF

d_gene: TRBD1
j_gene: TRBJ1-1
abundance: NA
v_gene: TRBV9
CDR3nt: TGTGCCAGCAGCGTAGGGGACAGGGGGGCAGCTTTCTTT
CDR3aa: CASSVGDRGAAFF

d_gene: TRBD1
j_gene: TRBJ2-5
abundance: NA
v_gene: TRBV10-3
CDR3nt: TGTGCCATCAGGGTGGGACAGCAAGAGACCCAGTACTTC
CDR3aa: CAIRVGQQETQYF

d_gene: TRBD1
j_gene: TRBJ1-2
abundance: NA
v_gene: TRBV6-5
CDR3nt: TGTGCCAGCAGTTACTCGCCGACAGGGGTCGATCATGGCTACACCTTC
CDR3aa: CASSYSPTGVDHGYTF

d_gene: NA
j_gene: TRBJ2-2
abundance: few
v_gene: TRBV6-5
CDR3nt: TGTGCCAGCAGTTACTTACGGACTGCGAACACCGGGGAGCTGTTTTTT
CDR3aa: CASSYLRTANTGELFF

d_gene: TRBD2
j_gene: TRBJ2-5
abundance: once
v_gene: TRBV28
CDR3nt: TGTGCCAGCAGTTTGCCTAGCGGGAGAGGGGAGACCCAGTACTTC
CDR3aa: CASSLPSGRGETQYF

d_gene: TRBD2
j_gene: TRBJ2-7
abundance: NA
v_gene: TRBV12-3/TRBV12-4
CDR3nt: TGTGCCAGCAGTTTGACTAGCAGCTACGAGCAGTACTTC
CDR3aa: CASSLTSSYEQYF

d_gene: TRBD2
j_gene: TRBJ2-1
abundance: NA
v_gene: TRBV11-2
CDR3nt: TGTGCCAGCAGCTTGGGTAGCGGGGGCCCCAATGAGCAGTTCTTC
CDR3aa: CASSLGSGGPNEQFF

d_gene: NA
j_gene: TRBJ2-3
abundance: NA
v_gene: TRBV5-1
CDR3nt: TGCGCCAGCAGCTTCGGAGAGGTAGATACGCAGTATTTT
CDR3aa: CASSFGEVDTQYF

d_gene: TRBD1
j_gene: TRBJ2-7
abundance: NA
v_gene: TRBV29-1
CDR3nt: TGCAGCATGAGGACAGGCTCCTACGAGCAGTACTTC
CDR3aa: CSMRTGSYEQYF

d_gene: TRBD1
j_gene: TRBJ1-2
abundance: once
v_gene: TRBV19
CDR3nt: TGTGCCAGTAGTACGGGACAGAGCTCCTATGGCTACACCTTC
CDR3aa: CASSTGQSSYGYTF

d_gene: TRBD2
j_gene: TRBJ2-1
abundance: NA
v_gene: TRBV19
CDR3nt: TGTGCCAGTAGTAATGGACTAGCGGGTTGGGGGGAGCAGTTCTTC
CDR3aa: CASSNGLAGWGEQFF

d_gene: NA
j_gene: TRBJ1-1
abundance: NA
v_gene: TRBV6-1
CDR3nt: TGTGCCAGCAGTGAACATTGGGGGCAAGCTTTCTTT
CDR3aa: CASSEHWGQAFF

d_gene: TRBD1
j_gene: TRBJ1-4
abundance: NA
v_gene: TRBV11-2
CDR3nt: TGTGCCAGCGCCCAGCAGGGCAGGGGGAATGAAAAACTGTTTTTT
CDR3aa: CASAQQGRGNEKLFF

d_gene: TRBD2
j_gene: TRBJ2-3
abundance: NA
v_gene: TRBV27
CDR3nt: TGTGCCAGCAGTTTATCGGGGGTAGCGGGATTCAGAGTTGCAGATACGCAGTATTTT
CDR3aa: CASSLSGVAGFRVADTQYF

d_gene: TRBD2
j_gene: TRBJ2-3
abundance: NA
v_gene: TRBV10-3
CDR3nt: TGTGCCATCAGTGACACGACTAGCGGGGGAACAGATACGCAGTATTTT
CDR3aa: CAISDTTSGGTDTQYF

d_gene: TRBD2
j_gene: TRBJ2-3
abundance: NA
v_gene: TRBV6-4
CDR3nt: TGTGCCAGCAGTGACTCTGGGAGCGGGAGGATGGATACGCAGTATTTT
CDR3aa: CASSDSGSGRMDTQYF

d_gene: NA
j_gene: TRBJ1-2
abundance: NA
v_gene: TRBV3-1/TRBV3-2
CDR3nt: TGTGCCAGCACCACCGGGACTCGGCATGGCTACACCTTC
CDR3aa: CASTTGTRHGYTF

d_gene: TRBD2
j_gene: TRBJ2-3
abundance: NA
v_gene: TRBV7-9
CDR3nt: TGTGCCAGCAGCTTATCTAGCGGGGGTGATGATACGCAGTATTTT
CDR3aa: CASSLSSGGDDTQYF

d_gene: TRBD2
j_gene: TRBJ2-4
abundance: NA
v_gene: TRBV6-2/TRBV6-3
CDR3nt: TGTGCCAGCAGTCCCGGGGGCAGTGGGACTAGCGGGAGGGCTTACTTC
CDR3aa: CASSPGGSGTSGRAYF

d_gene: TRBD2
j_gene: TRBJ2-1
abundance: few
v_gene: TRBV7-9
CDR3nt: TGTGCCAGCAGCCCGGCTAGAGCGGGGGGGCTTGATGAGCAGTTCTTC
CDR3aa: CASSPARAGGLDEQFF

d_gene: NA
j_gene: TRBJ2-5
abundance: NA
v_gene: TRBV27
CDR3nt: TGTGCCAGCAGTTCGACTAGTTTGATAGAGACCCAGTACTTC
CDR3aa: CASSSTSLIETQYF

d_gene: NA
j_gene: TRBJ2-3
abundance: NA
v_gene: TRBV27
CDR3nt: TGTGCCAGCAGTTTAGGAGGGTGGGCAGATACGCAGTATTTT
CDR3aa: CASSLGGWADTQYF

d_gene: NA
j_gene: TRBJ1-1
abundance: NA
v_gene: TRBV5-1
CDR3nt: TGCGCCAGCAGCCCCAACCTACAGGGCCTGAACACTGAAGCTTTCTTT
CDR3aa: CASSPNLQGLNTEAFF

d_gene: NA
j_gene: TRBJ1-5
abundance: NA
v_gene: TRBV7-9
CDR3nt: TGTGCCAGCCAACTTGGCAATCAGCCCCAGCATTTT
CDR3aa: CASQLGNQPQHF

d_gene: NA
j_gene: TRBJ1-3
abundance: NA
v_gene: TRBV18
CDR3nt: TGTGCCAGCTCATCAAGTCCCCCAGGGACTGGAAACACCATATATTTT
CDR3aa: CASSSSPPGTGNTIYF

d_gene: NA
j_gene: TRBJ2-7
abundance: NA
v_gene: TRBV6-5
CDR3nt: TGTGCCAGCAGTTACTCCTGGGGGGAAAAGCAGTACTTC
CDR3aa: CASSYSWGEKQYF

d_gene: NA
j_gene: TRBJ2-7
abundance: NA
v_gene: TRBV2
CDR3nt: TGTGCCAGCACTCTCGCCTACGAGCAGTACTTC
CDR3aa: CASTLAYEQYF

d_gene: TRBD1
j_gene: TRBJ1-2
abundance: once
v_gene: TRBV3-1/TRBV3-2
CDR3nt: TGTGCCAGCAGCCTTGGACAGGGGCACTATGGCTACACCTTC
CDR3aa: CASSLGQGHYGYTF

d_gene: TRBD2
j_gene: TRBJ2-7
abundance: NA
v_gene: TRBV4-3
CDR3nt: TGCGCCAGCAGCCAAAGACTAGCGGGAGTCGAGCAGTACTTC
CDR3aa: CASSQRLAGVEQYF

d_gene: NA
j_gene: TRBJ2-2
abundance: NA
v_gene: TRBV7-8
CDR3nt: TGTGCCAGCAGCTTGATGGGACAAATACTCACCGGGGAGCTGTTTTTT
CDR3aa: CASSLMGQILTGELFF

d_gene: TRBD2
j_gene: TRBJ2-3
abundance: few
v_gene: TRBV18
CDR3nt: TGTGCCAGCTCACCACGGGGACTAGCAGCAGATACGCAGTATTTT
CDR3aa: CASSPRGLAADTQYF

d_gene: NA
j_gene: TRBJ1-2
abundance: NA
v_gene: TRBV5-6
CDR3nt: TGTGCCAGCAGCTTGGGACAGTTCTATGGCTACACCTTC
CDR3aa: CASSLGQFYGYTF

d_gene: NA
j_gene: TRBJ1-2
abundance: NA
v_gene: TRBV6-5
CDR3nt: TGTGCCAGCAGTTACTCGATACAGCCTCAAGCTGGAGGCTACACCTTC
CDR3aa: CASSYSIQPQAGGYTF

d_gene: TRBD1
j_gene: TRBJ1-6
abundance: NA
v_gene: TRBV27
CDR3nt: TGTGCCAGCAGTTCGGGGACAGGGTTGTTT
CDR3aa: CASSSGTGLF

d_gene: TRBD1
j_gene: TRBJ2-3
abundance: NA
v_gene: TRBV10-3
CDR3nt: TGTGCCATCAGTCGGGACAGCCACACAGATACGCAGTATTTT
CDR3aa: CAISRDSHTDTQYF

d_gene: TRBD1
j_gene: TRBJ1-5
abundance: NA
v_gene: TRBV30
CDR3nt: TGTGCCTGGAGAGGGACAGGGGGCGGACAGCCCCAGCATTTT
CDR3aa: CAWRGTGGGQPQHF

d_gene: NA
j_gene: TRBJ2-2
abundance: NA
v_gene: TRBV5-4
CDR3nt: TGTGCCAGCAGAGGGCAGGGGGGCACCGGGGAGCTGTTTTTT
CDR3aa: CASRGQGGTGELFF

d_gene: TRBD1
j_gene: TRBJ2-3
abundance: many
v_gene: TRBV7-9
CDR3nt: TGTGCCAGCAGCTTATTCAGGGGGTCTAGCACAGATACGCAGTATTTT
CDR3aa: CASSLFRGSSTDTQYF

d_gene: TRBD1
j_gene: TRBJ2-1
abundance: few
v_gene: TRBV5-1
CDR3nt: TGCGCCAGCAGCTCGCAGGGGGCGGGGAATGAGCAGTTCTTC
CDR3aa: CASSSQGAGNEQFF

d_gene: NA
j_gene: TRBJ2-2
abundance: few
v_gene: TRBV7-3
CDR3nt: TGTGCCAGCAGCTTAACGGGCAGGGAAAGTTCGAACACCGGGGAGCTGTTTTTT
CDR3aa: CASSLTGRESSNTGELFF

d_gene: TRBD2
j_gene: TRBJ2-1
abundance: few
v_gene: TRBV5-5
CDR3nt: TGTGCCAGCAGCGCCTTAGGGAGCGGGGGGGCAAATGAGCAGTTCTTC
CDR3aa: CASSALGSGGANEQFF

d_gene: TRBD1
j_gene: TRBJ1-3
abundance: NA
v_gene: TRBV30
CDR3nt: TGTGCCTGGAGCTCGGGACAGGGGGGGGACACCATATATTTT
CDR3aa: CAWSSGQGGDTIYF